This T cell receptor beta chain was sequenced for a study of regulatory T cells in long-lasting Graves disease. CDR3 length: 14 amino acids. Trimming pared 7 bases from V and 0 bases from J, leaving 13 bases between. Germline values: CDR1 DFQATT, CDR2 SNEGSKA (reference sequence). Regarding the study as a whole: Patients with persistent disease showed a bias toward TRBV28, TRBJ1-2 and TRBJ2-5.

Sample time point: newly diagnosed GD, antithyroid drugs for less than 3 months. The TCR library was made from RNA that had been extracted from PBMCs in TRIzol. Library construction for TCR beta used iRepertoire HTBI primers and Arm-PCR of CDR3 regions. TCRdb ran MiXCR on the multiplex PCR reads and lists one entry per CDR3 protein. The sample has about 540,000 distinct CDR3 sequences, less than 15% seen once. This clonotype was counted many times. The antigen is unknown. This sample was also put to use in a study of T cells in Graves' hyperthyroidism and ophthalmopathy.

The TCR originated in a man under 40 with Graves disease. This specimen was peripheral blood mononuclear cells (PBMCs), taken at new diagnosis, from a patient treated with antithyroid drugs. The chain employs TRBV20-1 and TRBJ1-3; perhaps TRBD1 as D (5 bases). In DNA, the CDR3 is TGCAGTGTCCCTTGGGGGGGCTCTGGAAACACCATATATTTT. Translation gives CSVPWGGSGNTIYF.